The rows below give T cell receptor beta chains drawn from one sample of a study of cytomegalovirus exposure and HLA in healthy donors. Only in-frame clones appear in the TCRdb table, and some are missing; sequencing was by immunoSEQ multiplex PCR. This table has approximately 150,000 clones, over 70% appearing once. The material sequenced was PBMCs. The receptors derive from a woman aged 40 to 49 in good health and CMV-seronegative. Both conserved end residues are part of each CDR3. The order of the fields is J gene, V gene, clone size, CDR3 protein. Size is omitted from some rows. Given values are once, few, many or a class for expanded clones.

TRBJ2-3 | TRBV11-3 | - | CASSPRVQGTDTQYF
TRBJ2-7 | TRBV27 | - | CASSLRASGGRQYF
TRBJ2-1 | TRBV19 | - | CASRSSGVLFYNEQFF
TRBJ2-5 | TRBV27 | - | CASSLGLAQETQYF
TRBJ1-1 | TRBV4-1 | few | CASSQDFRGRNTEAFF
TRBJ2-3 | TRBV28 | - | CASRGGGALHTQYF
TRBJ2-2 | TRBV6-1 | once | CASRGRADTGELFF
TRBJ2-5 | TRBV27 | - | CASSPPYQETQYF
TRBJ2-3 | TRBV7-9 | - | CASSQLAGDADTQYF
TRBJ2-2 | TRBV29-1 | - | CSVTLPVGGGELFF
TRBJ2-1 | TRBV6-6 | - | CASSYFPRLDGNEQFF
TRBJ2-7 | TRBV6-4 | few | CASSEATSGGAREQYF
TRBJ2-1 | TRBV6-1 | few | CASSEMGIYNEQFF
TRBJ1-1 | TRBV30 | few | CAWSKQGTGEAFF
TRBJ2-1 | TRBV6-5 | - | CASSYSIANEQFF
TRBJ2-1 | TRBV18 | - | CASSPGLAGGRTYNEQFF
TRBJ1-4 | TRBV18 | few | CASSPQGRQGTNEKLFF
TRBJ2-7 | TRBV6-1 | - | CASTNRVLDHEQYF
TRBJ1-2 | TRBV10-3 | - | CAISEERTGGAGYTF